This entry is about one T cell receptor (beta chain). The V end was cut by 0 bases, the J end by 12 bases, with 17 bases between. The CDR3 extends over 14 amino acids. Germline CDR1 is SGHNT and CDR2 is YENEEA. This sample stems from a study of OX40 agonist ivuxolimab in advanced cancers. Produced via immunoSEQ multiplex PCR; TCRdb's table is partial and in-frame only. This table holds fewer than 90,000 clones, roughly nine tenths found once. The chain has TRBV11-3 and TRBJ1-1, with no clear D. Sequenced material: CD4+ or CD8+ T cells sorted from blood, taken in a trial of the OX40 agonist ivuxolimab. This receptor was taken from an adult with an advanced solid tumor such as melanoma, head and neck, liver or kidney cancer. The CDR3 loop is CASSLDFRSQESFF. As DNA, the CDR3 is TGTGCCAGCAGCTTAGATTTCCGCTCCCAAGAATCTTTCTTT.